The 19 T cell receptor beta chains below come from one sample, sequenced in a study of cytotoxic CD8 clonotypes in ibrutinib-treated CLL. Measured with immunoSEQ multiplex PCR; TCRdb has only the in-frame clones, and not every one. Here the sample spans some 160,000 clones, 70% to 85% being singletons. Sequenced material: PBMCs, taken after 12 months of ibrutinib treatment. The receptors come from a human donor with chronic lymphocytic leukemia.

This clone was picked up one time. The rearrangement links TRBV6-5 to TRBJ2-7; TRBD2 agrees at 7 bases. The CDR3 sequence is 13 residues long. Germline CDR1 is MNHEY and CDR2 is SVGAGI. Trimming removed 2 bases from V and 7 bases from J; junction bases left unmatched: 5. CDR3 sequence: CASSYKAGDEQYF. CDR3 nucleotide sequence: TGTGCCAGCAGTTACAAGGCGGGGGATGAGCAGTACTTC.

The rearrangement links TRBV5-5 to TRBJ1-2; the D gene is possibly TRBD1 (5 bases). Deletions cut 0 bases from V and 6 bases from J, with 6 bases between. CDR3 length: 12 residues. The germline V gene encodes CDR1 SGHKS and CDR2 YYEKEE (reference sequence). The CDR3 here is CASSLEGDGYTF. The CDR3 DNA reads TGTGCCAGCAGCTTGGAAGGGGATGGCTACACCTTC.

V and J are TRBV11-2 and TRBJ2-2; D gene unclear. The CDR3 is 13 amino acids. Germline CDR1 and CDR2: SGHAT and FQNNGV. Trimming removed 3 bases from V and 3 bases from J, with 5 bases in between. CDR3 DNA sequence: TGTGCCAGCAGCTTGGTCCACACCGGGGAGCTGTTTTTT. Translated, it gives CASSLVHTGELFF.

This chain joins TRBV7-2 and TRBJ1-1; D is undetermined. V was trimmed by 5 bases and J by 5 bases, leaving 9 bases between them. This CDR3 is 12 amino acids long. Germline V gene lookup returns CDR1 SGHTA and CDR2 FQGNSA. The CDR3 sequence: CASSTRVTEAFF. The CDR3 nucleotides are TGTGCCAGCAGCACAAGGGTAACTGAAGCTTTCTTT. Combining the CDR3 with reference TRBV7-2 and TRBJ1-1 gives the whole variable domain GAGVSQSPSNKVTEKGKDVELRCDPISGHTALYWYRQSLGQGLEFLIYFQGNSAPDKSGLPSDRFSAERTGGSVSTLTIQRTQQEDSAVYLCASSTRVTEAFFGQGTRLTVV.

The genes are TRBV27 and TRBJ1-2, with a weak D call TRBD1 (5 bases). CDR3 length: 18 residues. V was cut by 8 bases and J by 7 bases, with 32 bases left in between. CDR1 and CDR2 (germline): MNHEY, SMNVEV (reference sequence). The CDR3 sequence: CASSLVASGLGRDGGYTF. As DNA, the CDR3 is TGTGCCAGCTCCCTTGTGGCTTCGGGCTTGGGCAGGGATGGTGGCTACACCTTC.

The V and J genes are TRBV25-1 and TRBJ2-2; D is uncertain. Trimming stripped 7 bases from V and 5 bases from J, with 17 bases between. The CDR3 consists of 15 residues. CDR1 is MGHDK, CDR2 SYGVNS, per germline. The CDR3 DNA follows: TGTGCCAGCATACTCCCCCCAGCTACGACCGGGGAGCTGTTTTTT. Protein product: CASILPPATTGELFF.

V is TRBV28 and J is TRBJ1-6; D is unresolved. This CDR3 region has 13 residues. Trimming removed 8 bases from V and 7 bases from J, with 12 bases in between. Germline assignment: CDR1 MDHEN and CDR2 SYDVKM. CDR3 loop: CASVAGGNSPLHF. The CDR3 nucleotides read TGTGCCAGCGTTGCGGGTGGGAATTCACCCCTCCACTTT. The variable domain in full, with the rest retrieved from reference TRBV28 and TRBJ1-6, is DVKVTQSSRYLVKRTGEKVFLECVQDMDHENMFWYRQDPGLGLRLIYFSYDVKMKEKGDIPEGYSVSREKKERFSLILESASTNQTSMYLCASVAGGNSPLHFGNGTRLTVT.

Remarks on this clone: Its ends do not fully match the called genes, so a read error is possible. V and J are TRBV7-7 and TRBJ2-1; 13 positions agree with TRBD2. Germline-derived CDR1 and CDR2 are SSHAT and FNYEAQ (reference sequence). The CDR3 is made up of 17 amino acids. The CDR3 DNA sequence: TGTGCTAGCAGCCGGACTAGCGGGAGTAGTCCCTACAATGAGCAGTTCTTC. This sequence encodes CASSRTSGSSPYNEQFF.

The V and J genes are TRBV4-2 and TRBJ2-7, with 14 bases that match TRBD2. The CDR3 has 16 amino acids. Looked up from germline, CDR1 is LGHNA and CDR2 is YNFKEQ. Trimming removed 5 bases from V and 4 bases from J; junction bases left unmatched: 7. The CDR3 here is CASSFRLAGGGYEQYF. The CDR3 DNA follows: TGTGCCAGCAGCTTCCGACTAGCGGGAGGGGGATACGAGCAGTACTTC.

This clone showed up just once. The CDR3 bases are TGTGCCAGCAGTTACCCGGGGGGCTACACCTTC. Encoded protein: CASSYPGGYTF. V and J are TRBV28 and TRBJ1-2; D ambiguous. V was trimmed by 4 bases and J by 8 bases, leaving 8 bases between them. The CDR3 has 11 amino acids. CDR1 and CDR2 (germline): MDHEN, SYDVKM.

About this clone: Possible read error: a much larger clone is one base away. The identical CDR3 is also encoded by other nucleotide sequences in the sample. The J gene is TRBJ2-2, the V gene TRBV7-2; D may be TRBD2 (6 bases). V was trimmed by 5 bases and J by 7 bases, leaving 17 bases between them. This CDR3 spans 15 amino acids. Germline V lookup: CDR1 SGHTA, CDR2 FQGNSA. CDR3 loop: CASSTDGGEYGELFF. DNA for the CDR3: TGTGCCAGCAGCACGGACGGAGGGGAGTACGGGGAGCTGTTTTTT.

This clone was counted only a few times. The CDR3 DNA is TGTGCCAGCAGCCGAGTCACCGGGACTAGTGGCACAGATACGCAGTATTTT. Its protein is CASSRVTGTSGTDTQYF. The rearrangement uses TRBV7-6 and TRBJ2-3, with TRBD2 matching over 8 bases. Germline V gene lookup returns CDR1 SGHVS and CDR2 FNYEAQ. Trimming at V came to 5 bases and at J to 1 base, leaving 11 bases not matched to a gene. The CDR3 consists of 17 residues.

The rearrangement joins TRBV7-2 to TRBJ2-2; the D is unclear. The V gene's germline CDR1 is SGHTA and CDR2 FQGNSA. This CDR3 region has 15 residues. Trimming shortened V by 0 bases and J by 4 bases, and 9 bases separated the two germline ends. This chain's CDR3 is CASSLATPGTGELFF. In DNA form, the CDR3 reads TGTGCCAGCAGCTTAGCGACTCCGGGCACCGGGGAGCTGTTTTTT.

The rearrangement links TRBV15 to TRBJ2-7; possibly TRBD1 or TRBD2 for D (5 bases each). This CDR3 comprises 14 residues. The germline V gene has CDR1 LNHNV and CDR2 YYDKDF (reference sequence). V was shortened by 7 bases and J by 0 bases, with 13 bases between the two germline ends. CDR3 DNA sequence: TGTGCCACCATCGTCCGGGGCTTCTCCTACGAGCAGTACTTC. It specifies CATIVRGFSYEQYF.

The V call is TRBV21-1, the J call TRBJ1-1. TRBV21-1 is listed as a pseudogene. The CDR3 has 14 residues. DNA of the CDR3: TGTGCCAGCAGCCCGGGACGGATGAACACTGAAGCTTTCTTT. This sequence encodes CASSPGRMNTEAFF.

V usage is TRBV7-9 and J usage is TRBJ1-1; unclear D gene. With 6 bases removed from V and 11 bases from J, the gap between germline ends came to 13 bases. This CDR3 region has 11 residues. Germline V gene data show CDR1 as SEHNR and CDR2 as FQNEAQ (reference sequence). Here the CDR3 DNA reads TGTGCCAGCAGTATCGACCAGATTGCTTTCTTT. Translated, it gives CASSIDQIAFF.

This chain joins TRBV18 and TRBJ1-1; no firm D call. The CDR3 consists of 16 residues. Per germline, CDR1 KGHSH and CDR2 LQKENI. The V end lost 1 base, the J end lost 0 bases, and 12 bases lay between the germline ends. The CDR3 spells CASSPLVGFMNTEAFF. Written as DNA, the CDR3 is TGTGCCAGCTCACCACTCGTCGGATTTATGAACACTGAAGCTTTCTTT. Full variable domain (rest looked up from reference TRBV18 and TRBJ1-1): NAGVMQNPRHLVRRRGQEARLRCSPMKGHSHVYWYRQLPEEGLKFMVYLQKENIIDESGMPKERFSAEFPKEGPSILRIQQVVRGDSAAYFCASSPLVGFMNTEAFFGQGTRLTVV.

This chain connects TRBV5-4 to TRBJ2-1; D perhaps matches TRBD2 (5 bases). The CDR3 contains 16 residues. Deletions cut 4 bases from V and 9 bases from J, with 23 bases between. CDR1 and CDR2 (germline): SGHNT, YYREEE (reference sequence). CDR3 sequence: CASSPQTSRRNIEQFF. CDR3 sequence (DNA): TGTGCCAGCAGCCCCCAGACAAGCCGGAGGAATATTGAGCAGTTCTTC.

This rearrangement joins TRBV7-2 to TRBJ1-1; D unresolved. The germline CDR1 and CDR2 sequences are SGHTA and FQGNSA. The V end lost 4 bases, the J end lost 4 bases, and 13 bases lay between the germline ends. The CDR3 contains 14 residues. DNA of the CDR3: TGTGCCAGCAGCTACTATACCGTCCCCACTGAAGCTTTCTTT. Its protein is CASSYYTVPTEAFF.